This T cell receptor (beta chain) was documented in a study of T cell responses to AZD1222 COVID-19 vaccine. The assay was immunoSEQ multiplex PCR, and TCRdb's table has in-frame clones only and misses some. Among 130,000 to 150,000 clones listed, 91% were seen once. With V trimmed by 4 bases and J by 5 bases, 8 bases remained unmatched. In germline, CDR1 is SGHKS, CDR2 YYEKEE (reference sequence). This CDR3 comprises 15 residues. This specimen consisted of peripheral blood, obtained on day 0 of AZD1222 vaccination. The V gene is TRBV5-5, the J gene TRBJ1-4; TRBD1 aligns across 7 bases. The source of this sequence is an adult in good health. CDR3 loop: CASSQTGARNEKLFF. CDR3 nucleotide sequence: TGTGCCAGCAGCCAAACAGGGGCCCGGAATGAAAAACTGTTTTTT.